This T cell receptor beta chain was profiled in a study of cytomegalovirus exposure and HLA in healthy donors. Germline loops: CDR1 PRHDT, CDR2 FYEKMQ (reference sequence). This CDR3 comprises 16 residues. The junction had 10 bases not matched to a gene; V was cut back by 5 bases and J by 1 base. Assay: immunoSEQ multiplex PCR; the TCRdb copy retains only in-frame clones and omits some. The sample consists of approximately 200,000 clones, approximately 84% of them appearing once. This receptor was identified in a man between 18 and 29 years old in good health and CMV-seropositive. V gene TRBV13 combines with J gene TRBJ1-1; 7 bases fit TRBD1. Source material: PBMCs. This CDR3 is CASSLGLGTENTEAFF. CDR3 in DNA: TGTGCCAGCAGCCTCGGGCTGGGGACAGAGAACACTGAAGCTTTCTTT.